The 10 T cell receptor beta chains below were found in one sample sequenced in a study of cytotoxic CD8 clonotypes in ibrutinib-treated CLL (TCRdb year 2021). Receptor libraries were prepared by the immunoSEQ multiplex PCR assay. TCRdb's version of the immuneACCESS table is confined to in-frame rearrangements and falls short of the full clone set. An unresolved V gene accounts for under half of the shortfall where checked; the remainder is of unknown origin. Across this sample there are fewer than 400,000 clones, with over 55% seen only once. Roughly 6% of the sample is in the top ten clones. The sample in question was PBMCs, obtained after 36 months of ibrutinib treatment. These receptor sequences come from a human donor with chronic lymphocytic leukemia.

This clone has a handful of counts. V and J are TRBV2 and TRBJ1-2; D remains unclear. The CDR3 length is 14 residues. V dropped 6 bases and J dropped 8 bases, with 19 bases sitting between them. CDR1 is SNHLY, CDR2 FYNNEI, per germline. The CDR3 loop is CASSPEVPRLGYTF. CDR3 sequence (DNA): TGTGCCAGCAGCCCAGAGGTTCCGAGACTAGGCTACACCTTC.

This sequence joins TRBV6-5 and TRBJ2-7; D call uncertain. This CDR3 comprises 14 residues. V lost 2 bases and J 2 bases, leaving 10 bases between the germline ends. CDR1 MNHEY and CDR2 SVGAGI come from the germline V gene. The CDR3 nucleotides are TGTGCCAGCAGTTACGTGGTGGGTCCCTACGAGCAGTACTTC. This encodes CASSYVVGPYEQYF.

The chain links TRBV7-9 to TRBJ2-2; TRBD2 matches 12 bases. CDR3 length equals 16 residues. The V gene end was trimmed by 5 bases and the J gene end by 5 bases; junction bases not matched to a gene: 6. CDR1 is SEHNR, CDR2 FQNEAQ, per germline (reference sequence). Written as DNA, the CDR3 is TGTGCCAGCAGCGCCACTAGCGGGGGGCGGACCGGGGAGCTGTTTTTT. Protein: CASSATSGGRTGELFF.

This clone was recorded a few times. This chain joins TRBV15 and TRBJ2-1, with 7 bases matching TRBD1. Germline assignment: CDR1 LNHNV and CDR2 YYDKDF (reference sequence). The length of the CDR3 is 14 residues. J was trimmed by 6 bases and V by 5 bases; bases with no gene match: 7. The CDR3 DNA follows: TGTGCCACCAGCGGAGTAAACAGGGGCAATGAGCAGTTCTTC. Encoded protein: CATSGVNRGNEQFF.

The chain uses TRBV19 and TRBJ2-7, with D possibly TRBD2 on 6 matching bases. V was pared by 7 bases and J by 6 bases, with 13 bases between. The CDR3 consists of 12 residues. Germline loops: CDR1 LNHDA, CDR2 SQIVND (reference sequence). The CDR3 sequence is CASNEEGGEQYF. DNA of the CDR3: TGTGCCAGTAATGAGGAGGGAGGCGAGCAGTACTTC.

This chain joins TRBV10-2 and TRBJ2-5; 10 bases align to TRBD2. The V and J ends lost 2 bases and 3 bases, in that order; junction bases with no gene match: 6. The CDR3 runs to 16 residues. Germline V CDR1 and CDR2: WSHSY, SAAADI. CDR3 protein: CASSEASGSFKETQYF. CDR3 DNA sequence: TGCGCCAGCAGTGAGGCTAGCGGGAGTTTTAAAGAGACCCAGTACTTC.

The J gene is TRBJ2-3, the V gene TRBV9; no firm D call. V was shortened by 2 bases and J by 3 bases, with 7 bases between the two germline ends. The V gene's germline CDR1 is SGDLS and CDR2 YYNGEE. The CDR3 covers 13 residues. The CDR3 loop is CASSVWETDTQYF. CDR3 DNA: TGTGCCAGCAGCGTTTGGGAAACAGATACGCAGTATTTT. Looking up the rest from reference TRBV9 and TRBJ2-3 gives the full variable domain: DSGVTQTPKHLITATGQRVTLRCSPRSGDLSVYWYQQSLDQGLQFLIQYYNGEERAKGNILERFSAQQFPDLHSELNLSSLELGDSALYFCASSVWETDTQYFGPGTRLTVL.

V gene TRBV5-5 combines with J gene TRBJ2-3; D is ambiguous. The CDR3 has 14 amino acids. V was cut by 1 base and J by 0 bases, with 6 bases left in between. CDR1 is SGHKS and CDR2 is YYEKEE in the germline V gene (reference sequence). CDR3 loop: CASSLRRSTDTQYF. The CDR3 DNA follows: TGTGCCAGCAGCTTGCGCCGAAGCACAGATACGCAGTATTTT.

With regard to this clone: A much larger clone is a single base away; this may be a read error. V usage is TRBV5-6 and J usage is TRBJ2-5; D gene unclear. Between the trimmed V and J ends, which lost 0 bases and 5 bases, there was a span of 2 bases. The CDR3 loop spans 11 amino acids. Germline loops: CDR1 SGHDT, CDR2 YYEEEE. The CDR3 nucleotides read TGTGCCAGCAGCTTGGTGGAGACCCAGTACTTC. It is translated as CASSLVETQYF.

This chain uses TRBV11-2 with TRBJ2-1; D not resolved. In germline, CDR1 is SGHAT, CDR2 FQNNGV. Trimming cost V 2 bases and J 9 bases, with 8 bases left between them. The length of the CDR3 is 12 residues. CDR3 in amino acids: CASSLTNGEQFF. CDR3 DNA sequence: TGTGCCAGCAGCTTAACGAACGGTGAGCAGTTCTTC.